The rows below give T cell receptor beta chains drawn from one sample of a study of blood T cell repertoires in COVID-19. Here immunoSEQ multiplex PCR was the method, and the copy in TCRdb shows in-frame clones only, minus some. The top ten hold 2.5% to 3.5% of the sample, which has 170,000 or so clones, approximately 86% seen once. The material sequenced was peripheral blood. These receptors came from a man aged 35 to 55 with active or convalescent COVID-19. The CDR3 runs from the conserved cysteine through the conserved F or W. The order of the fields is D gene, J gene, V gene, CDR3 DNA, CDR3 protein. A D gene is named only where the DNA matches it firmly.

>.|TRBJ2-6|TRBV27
TGTGCCAGCAGTTTGACTACTGGGGCCAACGTCCTGACTTTC
CASSLTTGANVLTF
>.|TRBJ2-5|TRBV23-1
TGCGCCAGCAGTCAAACGACCGCCCTAGAAGAAGAGACCCAGTACTTC
CASSQTTALEEETQYF
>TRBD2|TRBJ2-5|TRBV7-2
TGTGCCAGCAGCTCCCAAGCGGGGGGGGAGACCCAGTACTTC
CASSSQAGGETQYF
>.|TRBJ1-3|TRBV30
TGTGCCTGGAACGAACGGGCTGGAAACACCATATATTTT
CAWNERAGNTIYF
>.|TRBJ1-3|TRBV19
TGTGCCACAGCGGATGACAGGGGAAACACCATATATTTT
CATADDRGNTIYF
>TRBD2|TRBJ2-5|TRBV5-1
TGCGCCAGCAGCGGAGACGGGACTAGCGAAGAGACCCAGTACTTC
CASSGDGTSEETQYF
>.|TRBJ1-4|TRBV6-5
TGTGCCAGCAGACCCCCAGGAACTCATGAAAAACTGTTTTTT
CASRPPGTHEKLFF
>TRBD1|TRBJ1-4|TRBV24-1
TGTGCCATACTCGGGACAGGGGTTGAAAAACTGTTTTTT
CAILGTGVEKLFF
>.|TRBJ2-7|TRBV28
TGTGCCAGCAGCCCCCTCGACAGTAACTCCTACGAGCAGTACTTC
CASSPLDSNSYEQYF
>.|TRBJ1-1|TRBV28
TGTGCCAGCAGTCCCGGCGGGGTGAACACTGAAGCTTTCTTT
CASSPGGVNTEAFF
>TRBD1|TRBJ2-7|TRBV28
TGTGCCAGCACATCACCGGGACAGGCCTACGAGCAGTACTTC
CASTSPGQAYEQYF
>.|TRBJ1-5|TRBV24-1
TGTGCCACCAGTGAGACAGGTAGCAATCAGCCCCAGCATTTT
CATSETGSNQPQHF